This T cell receptor (beta chain) is drawn from a study of blood T cells in healthy people across ages. Germline CDR1 and CDR2: SGHTA and FQGTGA. With 1 base clipped from V and 6 bases from J, the junction kept 3 bases outside the gene matches. This CDR3 contains 15 residues. Combining a sample-barcoded 5' primer with a J-beta primer mix, a second PCR ran for 7 to 11 cycles. Every sample returned 2.5 million or more CDR3-containing paired-end reads. TCRdb re-analysed the 5' RACE reads in MiXCR, keeping a single row per CDR3 protein. The sample lists 1.8 million or so distinct CDR3 sequences, around 42% occurring once.

The sequenced material came from blood. V usage is TRBV7-3 and J usage is TRBJ2-1; 10 bases line up with TRBD2. The clonotype comes from a human donor in good health. The chain's CDR3 is CASSLKLAGVNEQFF. The CDR3 nucleotides are TGTGCCAGCAGCTTAAAGCTAGCGGGAGTCAATGAGCAGTTCTTC.